The 14 T cell receptor beta chains reported below all come from one sample, sequenced in a study of blood T cell repertoires in COVID-19. TCRdb's table, derived via immunoSEQ multiplex PCR, lists solely in-frame clones and lacks some. The sample records some 57,000 clones, about 85% being singletons. Sequencing was done on a sample of peripheral blood. These TCRs come from a human donor in a cohort sampled during active COVID-19.

The chain combines TRBV6-2 or TRBV6-3 with TRBJ2-5, with 9 bases identical to TRBD2. Trimming took 0 bases from V and 5 from J; bases not matched to a gene: 10. From germline, CDR1 is MNHEY and CDR2 SVGEGT. This CDR3 is 17 amino acids long. CDR3 region: CASSYSGGRASWETQYF. The CDR3 DNA reads TGTGCCAGCAGTTACTCTGGCGGGAGGGCCTCTTGGGAGACCCAGTACTTC.

There are a few counts of this clone. The CDR3 here is CASSQGNLAGVSSSRQYF. DNA for the CDR3: TGCGCCAGCAGCCAAGGAAACCTAGCGGGAGTTTCGAGCTCGCGGCAGTACTTC. This chain connects TRBV4-1 to TRBJ2-7, with 10 nucleotides matching TRBD2. The CDR3 loop spans 18 amino acids. Germline CDR1 MGHRA, CDR2 YSYEKL. The V and J ends lost 1 base and 9 bases, in that order; junction bases with no gene match: 18.

This chain uses TRBV28 with TRBJ2-7; 9 bases map to TRBD2. V dropped 5 bases and J dropped 6; count of bases not matched to a gene: 11. Per the germline V gene, CDR1 is MDHEN and CDR2 is SYDVKM. The CDR3 length is 15 residues. CDR3 sequence (DNA): TGTGCCAGCAGTCCTAGCGGGGCCCTACGGGCCGAGCAGTACTTC. Its protein product is CASSPSGALRAEQYF.

This clone was picked up one time. J is TRBJ2-5 and V is TRBV5-1; D unclear. V was clipped by 1 base and J by 2 bases, with 9 bases between them. The CDR3 consists of 14 residues. The germline gives CDR1 SGHRS, CDR2 YFSETQ. CDR3 bases: TGCGCCAGCAGCTTGATGGGCAGTCAAGAGACCCAGTACTTC. It translates to CASSLMGSQETQYF.

This chain connects TRBV10-3 to TRBJ1-5; 7 bases align to TRBD1. The J segment lost 4 bases and the V segment lost 3 bases, leaving 3 bases of the junction unmatched. CDR1 is ENHRY and CDR2 is SYGVKD in the germline V gene. The CDR3 runs to 14 residues. CDR3 coding DNA: TGTGCCATCAGTGATGACAGGGTTAATCAGCCCCAGCATTTT. Translating gives CAISDDRVNQPQHF.

The genes are TRBV18 and TRBJ1-3; D remains unclear. Germline CDR1 and CDR2: KGHSH and LQKENI. The CDR3 contains 15 residues. V lost 1 base and J lost 1, with 8 bases in between. This CDR3 is CASSPREESGNTIYF. As DNA, the CDR3 is TGTGCCAGCTCACCACGGGAGGAGTCTGGAAACACCATATATTTT.

This chain links TRBV15 with TRBJ2-2; 9 bases align to TRBD2. Unmatched junction bases numbered 2, after V lost 0 bases and J lost 3 bases. Germline V gene lookup returns CDR1 LNHNV and CDR2 YYDKDF (reference sequence). This CDR3 spans 16 amino acids. CDR3 nucleotide sequence: TGTGCCACCAGCAGAGATGTAGCGGGGGACACCGGGGAGCTGTTTTTT. Protein sequence: CATSRDVAGDTGELFF.

The chain uses TRBV28 and TRBJ1-2; D is perhaps TRBD1 (6 bases). Trimming took 7 bases from V and 5 from J, leaving 17 bases between them. CDR1 MDHEN and CDR2 SYDVKM come from the germline V gene. The CDR3 consists of 14 residues. This CDR3 reads CASNKLGQGYGYTF. For the CDR3, the DNA is TGTGCCAGCAACAAACTCGGGCAGGGGTATGGCTACACCTTC.

J is TRBJ1-5 and V is TRBV7-2, with TRBD1 as a possible D gene (6 bases). The CDR3 covers 15 residues. Trimming shortened V by 5 bases and J by 0 bases, and 11 bases separated the two germline ends. The germline CDR1 and CDR2 sequences are SGHTA and FQGNSA. The CDR3 here is CASSRDTASNQPQHF. As DNA, the CDR3 is TGTGCCAGCAGCCGGGACACGGCTAGCAATCAGCCCCAGCATTTT.

This sequence joins TRBV28 and TRBJ2-2; 7 positions agree with TRBD2. CDR1 and CDR2 (germline): MDHEN, SYDVKM. The J segment lost 4 bases and the V segment lost 5 bases, leaving 4 bases of the junction unmatched. The CDR3 totals 14 residues. The CDR3 nucleotides read TGTGCCAGCAGTGTAGCGGGTGGCACCGGGGAGCTGTTTTTT. It is translated as CASSVAGGTGELFF. Filled out from reference TRBV28 and TRBJ2-2, the complete variable domain reads DVKVTQSSRYLVKRTGEKVFLECVQDMDHENMFWYRQDPGLGLRLIYFSYDVKMKEKGDIPEGYSVSREKKERFSLILESASTNQTSMYLCASSVAGGTGELFFGEGSRLTVL.

This chain uses TRBV5-6 with TRBJ2-1; TRBD2 aligns across 10 bases. The CDR3 runs to 16 residues. J lost 4 bases, V lost 1 base, and 5 bases had no gene match. From germline, CDR1 is SGHDT and CDR2 YYEEEE. CDR3 coding DNA: TGTGCCAGCAGCTTGTACGGACTAGCGGATTACAATGAGCAGTTCTTC. Residues: CASSLYGLADYNEQFF. Drawing the rest from reference TRBV5-6 and TRBJ2-1, the complete variable domain is DAGVTQSPTHLIKTRGQQVTLRCSPKSGHDTVSWYQQALGQGPQFIFQYYEEEERQRGNFPDRFSGHQFPNYSSELNVNALLLGDSALYLCASSLYGLADYNEQFFGPGTRLTVL.

The CDR3 sequence is CASSFETGGEAFF. The DNA for the CDR3 is TGTGCCAGCAGTTTCGAAACCGGGGGTGAAGCTTTCTTT. This rearrangement joins TRBV6-5 to TRBJ1-1, with a possible D match to TRBD1 (5 bases). The CDR3 consists of 13 residues. The ends were cut back, 4 bases at V and 7 bases at J, with 13 bases in the middle. Per germline, CDR1 MNHEY and CDR2 SVGAGI.

The gene calls are TRBV7-2 and TRBJ1-5; D possibly corresponds to TRBD1 (6 bases). The V gene lost 1 base and the J gene lost 5 bases, with 12 bases spanning the gap. The CDR3 extends over 15 amino acids. The germline CDR1 and CDR2 sequences are SGHTA and FQGNSA. CDR3 sequence: CASSLERGLHQPQHF. CDR3 sequence (DNA): TGTGCCAGCAGCTTAGAGCGGGGGCTGCATCAGCCCCAGCATTTT.

This clone was picked up a small number of times. CDR3 sequence reads: CASSTSGQGARNEQFF. CDR3 nucleotides: TGTGCCAGTAGTACGTCGGGACAGGGGGCAAGAAATGAGCAGTTCTTC. This chain joins TRBV19 and TRBJ2-1, with 12 bases matching TRBD1. V gave up 4 bases and J gave up 7 bases; unmatched junction bases: 8. The CDR3 extends over 16 amino acids. Germline CDR1 LNHDA, CDR2 SQIVND (reference sequence). Variable domain in full (rest from reference TRBV19 and TRBJ2-1): DGGITQSPKYLFRKEGQNVTLSCEQNLNHDAMYWYRQDPGQGLRLIYYSQIVNDFQKGDIAEGYSVSREKKESFPLTVTSAQKNPTAFYLCASSTSGQGARNEQFFGPGTRLTVL.